This T cell receptor beta chain was recovered during a study of blood T cell repertoires in COVID-19. Across the study: Researchers got acute and convalescent COVID-19 samples from the United States, Italy and Spain. Sample material is recorded as cDNA or gDNA derived from T cells, B-cell-depleted T cells, or PBMCs.

Profiled with immunoSEQ multiplex PCR; TCRdb holds only in-frame clones, not every one. The repertoire holds about 100,000 clones, over 85% seen once, with 5% to 7% in the top ten. Material for sequencing was peripheral blood. The sequence was collected from a man between 65 and 85 years old with acute or convalescent COVID-19.

The chain's CDR3 is CASGWSRTGGYTGELFF. The CDR3 region has the DNA TGTGCTAGTGGTTGGTCTCGGACAGGGGGTTACACCGGGGAGCTGTTTTTT. This chain joins TRBV12-5 and TRBJ2-2, with 10 positions matching TRBD1. Germline V gene data show CDR1 as LGHNT and CDR2 as FRNRAP. Trimming removed 4 bases from V and 3 bases from J; junction bases left unmatched: 8. The CDR3 has 17 residues.